A selection of T cell receptor beta chains follows, all from one sample in a study of tumor-infiltrating lymphocytes in primary liver carcinoma. TCRdb passed the multiplex PCR reads through MiXCR, listing each CDR3 protein once. The sample includes about 190,000 distinct CDR3 sequences, about 82% of them seen just once. The sequenced material came from tumor tissue from primary liver carcinoma. The source is a man aged 40-55 years with primary liver carcinoma and hepatitis B virus infection. The CDR3 runs from the conserved cysteine through the conserved F or W. The D gene is left open where the match is weak. Size is omitted from some rows. Given values are once, few, many or a class for expanded clones.

DNA | CDR3 | V | size | J | D
TGTGCCAGCAGCCAAAGCGGGAGAGGTCTGGTATATGGTTACACCTTC | CASSQSGRGLVYGYTF | TRBV7-9 | - | TRBJ1-2 | -
TGTACCAGCAGGATCGGGCGACTCCGATCCTTCAATGAGCAGTTCTTC | CTSRIGRLRSFNEQFF | TRBV11-1 | - | TRBJ2-1 | -
TGTGCCAGCACCAGGACTGGACAGAACACCGTGGAGCTGTATTTT | CASTRTGQNTVELYF | TRBV7-9 | once | TRBJ2-2 | -
TGTGCCAGCAGCCCCGAGACTTCTTCCTTCAATGAGCAGTTCTTT | CASSPETSSFNEQFF | TRBV11-2 | - | TRBJ2-1 | -
TGTGCCAGCAGTACATACCGGGCCGAAGCCAAAAACATTCAGTACTTC | CASSTYRAEAKNIQYF | TRBV28 | - | TRBJ2-4 | -
TGTGCCAGCAGTTTCCAGGGAGCTTCTCAGCCTCAGCATTTT | CASSFQGASQPQHF | TRBV28 | - | TRBJ1-5 | -
TGTACCAGCAGCTTTCCCGTGACTAACGGGACCAAGAACATTCAGTACTTC | CTSSFPVTNGTKNIQYF | TRBV11-1 | - | TRBJ2-4 | -
TGTGCCAGCAAGAGAGACAACAATCAGCCCCAGCATTTT | CASKRDNNQPQHF | TRBV2 | - | TRBJ1-5 | -
TGTGCCAGCAGTGAGGAGAGTGGCATTGAGCAGTTCTTC | CASSEESGIEQFF | TRBV6-1 | - | TRBJ2-1 | -
TGTGCCAGCAGCCTGGACAGGGGGGGGAATGTGCAGTTCTTC | CASSLDRGGNVQFF | TRBV4-3 | - | TRBJ2-1 | TRBD1
TGCAGCGTTGAGGGAACTAGCCGACCCTACAATGAACAGTTCTTC | CSVEGTSRPYNEQFF | TRBV29-1 | - | TRBJ2-1 | -
TGTACCAGCAGCACTCCCAATGAGCAGTTCTTC | CTSSTPNEQFF | TRBV12-3/TRBV12-4 | - | TRBJ2-1 | -
TGCGTCAGCGGGGTCGAAGCAGTGTCCTACAATGAGCAGTTCTTC | CVSGVEAVSYNEQFF | TRBV6-1 | - | TRBJ2-1 | TRBD2
TGTACCAGCAGCCCTGGCTCAATCCAGGGTACTGGGCGGGATACCCAGTACTTC | CTSSPGSIQGTGRDTQYF | TRBV11-2 | - | TRBJ2-5 | -
TGTGTCAGCAGCTTAGAGGGGTTGAACGATGAGCAGTTCTTC | CVSSLEGLNDEQFF | TRBV11-2 | - | TRBJ2-1 | -
TGTGCCAGCTGTGACAGGGAGAATTCACCCCTCGACTTT | CASCDRENSPLDF | TRBV7-9 | - | TRBJ1-6 | TRBD1
TGTGCCAGCAGTGGCCTAGCGGGAGGTCCGGATACGCGGTATTTT | CASSGLAGGPDTRYF | TRBV6-1 | - | TRBJ2-3 | TRBD2
TGTGCCAGCAGTTACTCAAGGGGACAGGGCAATCAGCCCCAGCATTTT | CASSYSRGQGNQPQHF | TRBV6-6 | many | TRBJ1-5 | TRBD1
TGCGCCAGCAGCCAAGATTTCGGCTCCTACAATGAGCAGTTCTTC | CASSQDFGSYNEQFF | TRBV4-3 | many | TRBJ2-1 | -
TGTGCCAGCAGCTTAACGGAATCGGGAGAGTACGAGCAGTACTTC | CASSLTESGEYEQYF | TRBV11-1 | - | TRBJ2-7 | -
TGTGCCAGCAGGCCGCAACAGGGGGCTACCGGCGAGCTGTTTTTT | CASRPQQGATGELFF | TRBV12-3/TRBV12-4 | - | TRBJ2-2 | TRBD1
TGCGTCAGCAGCCAAGATAAGGCACTAACCATGGCGCAATACTTC | CVSSQDKALTMAQYF | TRBV4-1 | - | TRBJ2-7 | -
TGTGCCAGCACCCGGGTGGGGCTGAACACTGAAGCTTTCTTT | CASTRVGLNTEAFF | TRBV12-3/TRBV12-4 | many | TRBJ1-1 | -
TGTCCCAACGGCTTAGATCCGGGGGAGACTAGCGCAGATACGCAGTATTTT | CPNGLDPGETSADTQYF | TRBV11-2 | - | TRBJ2-3 | TRBD2
TGTGCCAGCAGCCCCAGCGGGAGGGCCATCCATGAGCAGTTCTTC | CASSPSGRAIHEQFF | TRBV9 | - | TRBJ2-1 | TRBD2
TGTGCCAGCAGACTACTTCGGACTAGCGGGCCACGGGATACGCAGTATTTT | CASRLLRTSGPRDTQYF | TRBV28 | many | TRBJ2-3 | TRBD2
TGTGTCAGTAGCGAGAGCGGGAGCCCCGGGGAGCTGTTTTTT | CVSSESGSPGELFF | TRBV11-2 | - | TRBJ2-2 | TRBD2